The T cell receptor (beta chain) described here comes from a study of cytomegalovirus exposure and HLA in healthy donors. In this sample, this clone turned up a few times. The antigen is not known. Points from the study as a whole: Sequencing probably produced one cluster of sequence variants that were highly shared. Common viral pathogens seemed to be connected with several of the most significant clusters, according to a later analysis. Within an earlier analysis, most TCR beta V segments proved productive either about 87% or about 30% of the time.

Trimming took off 2 bases at V and 6 bases at J, with 8 bases between the two ends. The CDR3 spans 13 residues. Germline lookup yields CDR1 SGHAT and CDR2 FQDESV (reference sequence). PCR primers comprised 60 Vbeta and 13 Jbeta primers. The protocol was immunoSEQ multiplex PCR, while the TCRdb copy is restricted to in-frame clones and leaves out a portion. The profile covers about 69,000 clones, with 68% appearing a single time and 10% to 11% taken by the ten largest. The sequence was obtained from a woman aged 25-40 years in good health and CMV-seronegative. The chain is built from TRBV11-1 and TRBJ2-1; no firm D call. The sample consisted of PBMCs. Written as DNA, the CDR3 is TGTGCCAGCAGCTTACTACTGCTCAATGAGCAGTTCTTC. It encodes CASSLLLLNEQFF. Combining the CDR3 with reference TRBV11-1 and TRBJ2-1 gives the whole variable domain EAEVAQSPRYKITEKSQAVAFWCDPISGHATLYWYRQILGQGPELLVQFQDESVVDDSQLPKDRFSAERLKGVDSTLKIQPAELGDSAMYLCASSLLLLNEQFFGPGTRLTVL.